The source of this T cell receptor (beta chain) is a study of long-term antiretroviral therapy in people with HIV. The assay, immunoSEQ v3.0, was run at survey level. The target of sequencing was 40,000-50,000 T-cell genomes per sample. This table comes from immunoSEQ multiplex PCR, and its TCRdb copy is limited to in-frame clones, with some not included. The table lists about 32,000 clones, about 94% of them singletons. The CDR3 consists of 15 residues. Trimming removed 2 bases at V and 4 bases at J, with 13 bases between. Germline V gives CDR1 SGHRS, CDR2 YFSETQ. As to this clone: The antigen remains unidentified.

Study-wide results and limits: Blood in the study was drawn between the mid-2000s and the late 2010s, possibly under older ART regimens, which may be less effective than current ones.

Per donor, at least one pre-ART and at least two post-ART PBMC samples were obtained. Among participants with HIV, every one received treatment in the United States. The chain is built from TRBV5-1 and TRBJ2-1, with TRBD2 as a possible D gene (6 bases). This clonotype was sampled from a woman between 50 and 59 years old with HIV. Source: unsorted PBMCs, taken 4.1 years after starting antiretroviral therapy. DNA for the CDR3: TGCGCCAGCAGCTTAGAAGGTGGGACTTACAATGAGCAGTTCTTC. Translated: CASSLEGGTYNEQFF.